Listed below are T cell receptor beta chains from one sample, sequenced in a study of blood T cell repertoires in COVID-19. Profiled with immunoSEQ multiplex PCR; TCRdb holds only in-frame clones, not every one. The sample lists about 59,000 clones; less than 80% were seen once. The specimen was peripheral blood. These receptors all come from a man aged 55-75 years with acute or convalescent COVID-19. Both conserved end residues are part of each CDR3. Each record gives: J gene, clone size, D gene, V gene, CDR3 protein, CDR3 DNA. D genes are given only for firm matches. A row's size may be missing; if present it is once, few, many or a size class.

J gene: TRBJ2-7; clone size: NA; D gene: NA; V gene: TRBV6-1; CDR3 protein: CASSEGMGASEQYF; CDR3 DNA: TGTGCCAGCAGTGAGGGTATGGGGGCGAGCGAGCAGTACTTC
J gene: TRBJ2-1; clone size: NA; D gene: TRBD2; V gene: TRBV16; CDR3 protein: CASSQGFRLAVSNEQFF; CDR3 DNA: TGTGCCAGCAGCCAGGGCTTCCGCCTAGCGGTAAGCAATGAGCAGTTCTTC
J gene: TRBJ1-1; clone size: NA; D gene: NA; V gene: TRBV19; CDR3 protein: CASSTRQYTEAFF; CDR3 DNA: TGTGCCAGTAGTACGCGACAGTACACTGAAGCTTTCTTT
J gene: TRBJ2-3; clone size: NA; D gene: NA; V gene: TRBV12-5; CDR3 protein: CASGPGQSDTDTQYF; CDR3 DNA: TGTGCTAGTGGTCCGGGACAATCGGACACAGATACGCAGTATTTT
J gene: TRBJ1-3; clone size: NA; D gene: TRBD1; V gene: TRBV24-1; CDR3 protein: CATSEGQSSGNTIYF; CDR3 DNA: TGTGCCACCAGTGAGGGACAGAGCTCTGGAAACACCATATATTTT
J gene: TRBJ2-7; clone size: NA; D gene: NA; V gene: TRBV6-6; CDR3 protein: CASSTRWSEQYF; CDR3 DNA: TGTGCCAGCAGTACGAGATGGAGCGAGCAGTACTTC
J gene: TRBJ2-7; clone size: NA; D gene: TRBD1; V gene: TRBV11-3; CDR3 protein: CASSLGQGRSYEQYF; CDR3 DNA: TGTGCCAGCAGCTTGGGACAGGGGCGTTCCTACGAGCAGTACTTC
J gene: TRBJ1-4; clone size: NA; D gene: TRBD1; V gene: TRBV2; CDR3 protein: CASREGQGATNEKLFF; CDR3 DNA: TGTGCCAGCAGGGAGGGACAGGGGGCAACTAATGAAAAACTGTTTTTT
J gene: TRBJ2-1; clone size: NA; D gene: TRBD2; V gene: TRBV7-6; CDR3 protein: CASSLSSGRGNEQFF; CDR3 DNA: TGTGCCAGCAGCTTATCTAGCGGGAGAGGTAATGAGCAGTTCTTC
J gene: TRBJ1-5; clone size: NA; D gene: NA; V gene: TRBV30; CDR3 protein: CAWQQPGHLSNQPQHF; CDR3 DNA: TGTGCCTGGCAACAACCCGGACACCTTAGCAATCAGCCCCAGCATTTT
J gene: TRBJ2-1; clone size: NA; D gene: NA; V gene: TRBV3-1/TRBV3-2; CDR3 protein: CASSERQASLRDEQFF; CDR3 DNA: TGTGCCAGCAGCGAAAGACAGGCCTCGCTGAGGGATGAGCAGTTCTTC
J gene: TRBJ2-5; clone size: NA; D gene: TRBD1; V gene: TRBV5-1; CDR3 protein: CASSFSGTGSETQYF; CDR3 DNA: TGCGCCAGCAGCTTTTCCGGGACAGGATCGGAGACCCAGTACTTC
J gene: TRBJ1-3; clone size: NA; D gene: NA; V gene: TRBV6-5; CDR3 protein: CASSYRDEARNTIYF; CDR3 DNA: TGTGCCAGCAGTTACCGGGATGAGGCGAGAAACACCATATATTTT
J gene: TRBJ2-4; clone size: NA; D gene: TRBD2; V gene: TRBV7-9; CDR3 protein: CASSLGVAGINIQYF; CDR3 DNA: TGTGCCAGCAGCTTAGGGGTAGCGGGAATTAACATTCAGTACTTC
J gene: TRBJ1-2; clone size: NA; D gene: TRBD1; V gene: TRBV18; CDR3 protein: CASSPEGQGSGYTF; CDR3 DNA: TGTGCCAGCTCACCAGAAGGACAGGGCTCTGGCTACACCTTC
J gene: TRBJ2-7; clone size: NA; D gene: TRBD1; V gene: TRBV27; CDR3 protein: CASSGGTGEQYF; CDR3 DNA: TGTGCCAGCAGTGGGGGGACAGGGGAGCAGTACTTC
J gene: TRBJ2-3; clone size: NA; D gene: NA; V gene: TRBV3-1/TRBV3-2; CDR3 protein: CASSQVADTQYF; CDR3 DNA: TGTGCCAGCAGCCAAGTAGCGGATACGCAGTATTTT
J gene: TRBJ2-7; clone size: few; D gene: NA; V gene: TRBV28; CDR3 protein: CASTSVGGEQYF; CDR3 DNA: TGTGCCAGCACTAGCGTCGGTGGCGAGCAGTACTTC
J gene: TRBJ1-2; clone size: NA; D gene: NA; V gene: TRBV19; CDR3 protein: CASGTGANYGYTF; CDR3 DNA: TGTGCCAGCGGGACGGGAGCTAACTATGGCTACACCTTC
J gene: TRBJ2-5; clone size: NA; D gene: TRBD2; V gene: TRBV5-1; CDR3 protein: CASSMIETGGETQYF; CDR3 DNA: TGCGCCAGCAGCATGATAGAAACGGGAGGAGAGACCCAGTACTTC
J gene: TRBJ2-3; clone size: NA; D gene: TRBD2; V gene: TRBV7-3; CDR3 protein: CASSLSGSLGSDTQYF; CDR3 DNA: TGTGCCAGCAGTCTTAGCGGGAGCTTAGGATCAGATACGCAGTATTTT
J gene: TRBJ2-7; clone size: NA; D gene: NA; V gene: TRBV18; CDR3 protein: CASSPPAARAEQYF; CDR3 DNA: TGTGCCAGCTCACCACCCGCTGCCAGGGCGGAGCAGTACTTC
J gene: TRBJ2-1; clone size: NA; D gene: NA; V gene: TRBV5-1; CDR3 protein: CASSLEGGEQFF; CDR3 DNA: TGCGCCAGCAGCTTGGAGGGAGGTGAGCAGTTCTTC
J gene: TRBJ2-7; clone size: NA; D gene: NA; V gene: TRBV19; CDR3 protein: CASSYTIAYEQYF; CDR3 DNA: TGTGCCAGTAGTTACACTATAGCCTACGAGCAGTACTTC
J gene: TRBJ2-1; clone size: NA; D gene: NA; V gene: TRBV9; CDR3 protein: CASSGSYRDSRSYNEQFF; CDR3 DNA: TGTGCCAGCAGCGGATCCTACCGGGACTCCCGCTCCTACAATGAGCAGTTCTTC
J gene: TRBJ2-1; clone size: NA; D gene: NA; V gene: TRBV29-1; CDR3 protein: CSTKGGGGFNEQFF; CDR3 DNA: TGCAGCACCAAAGGGGGGGGAGGTTTCAATGAGCAGTTCTTC
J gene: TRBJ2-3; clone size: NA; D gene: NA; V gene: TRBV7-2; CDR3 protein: CASSDGVVTDTQYF; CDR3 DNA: TGTGCCAGCAGCGACGGAGTGGTGACAGATACGCAGTATTTT
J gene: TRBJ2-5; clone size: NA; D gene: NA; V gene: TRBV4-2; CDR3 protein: CASSQVGAEGGETQYF; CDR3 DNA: TGTGCCAGCAGCCAAGTCGGAGCGGAAGGCGGTGAGACCCAGTACTTC
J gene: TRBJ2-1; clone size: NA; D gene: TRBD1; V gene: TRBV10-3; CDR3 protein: CAIGSLTGTGSYNEQFF; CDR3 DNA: TGTGCCATCGGTTCCCTCACCGGGACAGGTAGCTACAATGAGCAGTTCTTC
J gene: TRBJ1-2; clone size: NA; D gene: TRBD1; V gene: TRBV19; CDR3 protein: CATTRDRVYGYTF; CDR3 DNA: TGTGCCACTACCCGGGACAGGGTCTATGGCTACACCTTC
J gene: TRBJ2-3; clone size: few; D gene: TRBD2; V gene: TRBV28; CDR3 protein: CASSSFYRREDTDTQYF; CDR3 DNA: TGTGCCAGCAGTTCCTTTTACCGGCGGGAGGACACAGATACGCAGTATTTT
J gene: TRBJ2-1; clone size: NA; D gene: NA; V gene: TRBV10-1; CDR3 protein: CASSESGSGDEQFF; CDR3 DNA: TGCGCCAGCAGTGAGTCAGGGAGTGGGGATGAGCAGTTCTTC
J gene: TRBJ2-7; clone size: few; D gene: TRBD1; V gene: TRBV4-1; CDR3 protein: CASSPGDRAGYEQYF; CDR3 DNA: TGCGCCAGCAGCCCGGGGGACAGGGCTGGCTACGAGCAGTACTTC
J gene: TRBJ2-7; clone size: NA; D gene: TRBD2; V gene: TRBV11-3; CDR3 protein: CASSLRRLSGRSNEQYF; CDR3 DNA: TGTGCCAGCAGCTTAAGGAGGTTGAGCGGGAGATCGAACGAGCAGTACTTC
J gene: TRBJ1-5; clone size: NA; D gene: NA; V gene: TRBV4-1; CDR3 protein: CASSHRQANQPQHF; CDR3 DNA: TGCGCCAGCAGCCATAGACAGGCTAATCAGCCCCAGCATTTT
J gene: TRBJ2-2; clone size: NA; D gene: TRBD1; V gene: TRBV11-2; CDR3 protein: CASSFVTGVPGELFF; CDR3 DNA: TGTGCCAGCAGCTTTGTGACAGGGGTCCCCGGGGAGCTGTTTTTT
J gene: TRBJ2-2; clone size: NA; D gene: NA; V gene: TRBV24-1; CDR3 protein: CATSGTGGGGGELFF; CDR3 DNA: TGTGCCACCAGTGGAACCGGAGGGGGCGGAGGGGAGCTGTTTTTT
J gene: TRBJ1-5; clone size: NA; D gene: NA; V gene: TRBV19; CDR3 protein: CASRRTDNQPQHF; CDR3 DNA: TGTGCCAGTAGGAGAACAGACAATCAGCCCCAGCATTTT
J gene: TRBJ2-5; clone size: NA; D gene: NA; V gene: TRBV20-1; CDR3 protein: CSASPTAERFQETQYF; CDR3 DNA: TGCAGTGCTAGTCCGACAGCCGAGCGCTTCCAAGAGACCCAGTACTTC
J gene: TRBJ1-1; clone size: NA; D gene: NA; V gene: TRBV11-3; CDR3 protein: CASSLDPRGRAFF; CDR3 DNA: TGTGCCAGCAGCTTAGATCCGCGAGGCAGAGCTTTCTTT
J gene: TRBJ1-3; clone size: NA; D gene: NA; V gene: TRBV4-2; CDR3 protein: CASSQAGSGNTIYF; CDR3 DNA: TGTGCCAGCAGCCAAGCGGGATCTGGAAACACCATATATTTT
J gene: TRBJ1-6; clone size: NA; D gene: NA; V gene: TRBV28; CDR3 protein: CASSLNPVRGLHF; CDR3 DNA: TGTGCCAGCAGTTTAAACCCCGTTCGGGGCCTCCACTTT
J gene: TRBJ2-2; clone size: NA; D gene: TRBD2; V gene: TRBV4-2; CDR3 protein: CASSHRTSGWGSTGELFF; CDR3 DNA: TGTGCCAGCAGCCACCGGACTAGCGGGTGGGGGAGCACCGGGGAGCTGTTTTTT
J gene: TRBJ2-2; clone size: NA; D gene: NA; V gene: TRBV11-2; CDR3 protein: CASSFLGSGQRDTGELFF; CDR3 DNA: TGTGCCAGCAGCTTCTTGGGTAGCGGCCAGCGGGACACCGGGGAGCTGTTTTTT
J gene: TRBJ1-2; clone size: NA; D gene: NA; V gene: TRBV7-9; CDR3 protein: CASSSRPDPGTNYGYTF; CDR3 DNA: TGTGCCAGCAGCTCACGGCCGGACCCCGGGACTAACTATGGCTACACCTTC
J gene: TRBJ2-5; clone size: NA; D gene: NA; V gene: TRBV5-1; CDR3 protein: CASSLVPQETQYF; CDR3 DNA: TGCGCCAGCAGCTTGGTTCCACAAGAGACCCAGTACTTC
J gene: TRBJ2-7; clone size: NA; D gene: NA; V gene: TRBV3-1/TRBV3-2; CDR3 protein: CASSPSRVTQQYF; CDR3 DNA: TGTGCCAGCAGCCCCTCCCGAGTGACTCAGCAGTACTTC
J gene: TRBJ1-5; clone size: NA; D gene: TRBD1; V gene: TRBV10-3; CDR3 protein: CAISELTGGNQPQHF; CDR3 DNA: TGTGCCATCAGTGAGTTAACAGGGGGAAATCAGCCCCAGCATTTT
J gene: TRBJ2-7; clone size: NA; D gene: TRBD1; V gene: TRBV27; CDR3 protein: CASSRDRGTYEQYF; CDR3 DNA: TGTGCCAGCAGCCGGGACAGGGGGACCTACGAGCAGTACTTC
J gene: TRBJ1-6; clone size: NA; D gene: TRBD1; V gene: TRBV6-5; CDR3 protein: CASSFRQGNSPLHF; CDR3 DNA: TGTGCCAGCAGTTTTCGACAGGGAAATTCACCCCTCCACTTT